This T cell receptor beta chain derives from a study of blood T cell repertoires in COVID-19. Study as a whole: T cells, B-cell-depleted T cells, or PBMCs supplied cDNA or gDNA.

CDR1 SNHLY and CDR2 FYNNEI come from the germline V gene. The CDR3 length is 12 residues. Trimming left V 5 bases short and J 1 base short, with 5 bases between. Original handling: For nucleated cells, counts were estimated from reference gene primer amplification. Assay used: immunoSEQ multiplex PCR; TCRdb lists only in-frame clones, some missing. V, J and clone size were drawn from that table, and D and trimming were deduced from the DNA. The repertoire holds over 150,000 clones, with 70% to 90% as singletons. V gene TRBV2 combines with J gene TRBJ1-1, with D unresolved. This clonotype was sampled from a man over 45 with active or convalescent COVID-19. The sequencing input was peripheral blood. Written as DNA, the CDR3 is TGTGCCAGCAGTCTAGAGAACACTGAAGCTTTCTTT. Translation gives CASSLENTEAFF.